This TCR beta chain was sequenced for a study of cytomegalovirus exposure and HLA in healthy donors. Per germline, CDR1 LNHDA and CDR2 SQIVND (reference sequence). This CDR3 comprises 15 residues. Trimming took off 3 bases at V and 2 bases at J, with 11 bases between the two ends. No record was made of this donor's CMV serostatus. 13 Jbeta primers and 60 Vbeta primers were used for the PCR. This table comes from immunoSEQ multiplex PCR, and its TCRdb copy is limited to in-frame clones, with some not included. The sample contains fewer than 150,000 clones, 77% of which appear only once. This receptor was obtained from a human donor in good health. The material sequenced was PBMCs. V is TRBV19 and J is TRBJ2-1, with a possible D match to TRBD1 (7 bases). CDR3 sequence: CASSISGGPYNEQFF. CDR3 coding DNA: TGTGCCAGTAGTATCTCAGGGGGGCCCTACAATGAGCAGTTCTTC.